Included here is one T cell receptor beta chain sequence, with context. The sample originates from a study of blood T cell repertoires in COVID-19. About the research overall: Samples representing acute and convalescent COVID-19 were sourced from the United States, Italy and Spain.

Original data processing: Counts of nucleated cells, estimated from reference gene primer amplification, were obtained. Sequencing was performed with immunoSEQ multiplex PCR; in TCRdb, only in-frame clones are kept and a portion is missing. Clone size and the V and J calls come from that table; the DNA yielded D and trimming. The sample shows 300,000 or so clones, approximately 83% of them seen only once. Participants came from roughly 23 US areas, aged about 18 to 95 years. This clonotype was sampled from a woman between 40 and 50 years old with acute COVID-19. Sequenced: PBMCs or T cells enriched from blood (not recorded which).

The CDR3 DNA is TGTGCCAGCAGCTTAGCCCTAGCGGGAGGCACCGGGGAGCTGTTTTTT. It is translated as CASSLALAGGTGELFF. The chain carries TRBV11-2 and TRBJ2-2; 11 bases are shared with TRBD2. There are 16 residues in the CDR3. V lost 1 base and J lost 4; bases outside the gene matches: 2. Looked up from germline, CDR1 is SGHAT and CDR2 is FQNNGV.